These 30 T cell receptor beta chains were sequenced from one sample in a study of T cell responses to AZD1222 COVID-19 vaccine. The table came from immunoSEQ multiplex PCR; TCRdb's copy has only in-frame clones and leaves some out. The sample lists 140,000 or so clones, approximately 90% occurring once. The input for sequencing was peripheral blood, taken 28 days after the second AZD1222 dose. The receptors were sampled from an adult who received the AZD1222 COVID-19 vaccine.

The J gene is TRBJ1-1, the V gene TRBV2; TRBD1 might be the D (6 bases). Germline V CDR1 and CDR2: SNHLY, FYNNEI. V dropped 11 bases and J dropped 1 base, with 14 bases sitting between them. The CDR3 runs to 13 residues. DNA for the CDR3: TGTGCCGGACACAGGGAGGCGAACACTGAAGCTTTCTTT. Protein product: CAGHREANTEAFF.

V and J are TRBV3-1 (or the pseudogene TRBV3-2) and TRBJ2-5; TRBD2 agrees at 11 bases. Germline CDR1 reads LGHDT; CDR2 reads YNNKEL (reference sequence). The V gene end was trimmed by 4 bases and the J gene end by 0 bases; junction bases not matched to a gene: 1. This CDR3 is built from 15 residues. Written as DNA, the CDR3 is TGTGCCAGCAGCCCGACTAGCGGGAACCAAGAGACCCAGTACTTC. The encoded protein is CASSPTSGNQETQYF.

This clone was observed a few times. The rearrangement uses TRBV4-1 and TRBJ2-1, with D perhaps given as TRBD1 or TRBD2 (5 bases each). V lost 6 bases and J 7 bases, leaving 16 bases between the germline ends. Germline values: CDR1 MGHRA, CDR2 YSYEKL. This CDR3 is built from 14 residues. The CDR3 is CASSRGAGRNEQFF. Here the CDR3 DNA reads TGCGCCAGCAGTAGAGGGGCCGGTCGGAATGAGCAGTTCTTC.

This chain uses TRBV28 with TRBJ2-1; 8 bases are a match to TRBD2. Germline CDR1 MDHEN, CDR2 SYDVKM. V trimming: 7 bases; J trimming: 7 bases; junction bases outside the gene matches: 15. The CDR3 totals 16 residues. For the CDR3, the DNA is TGTGCCAGCACCCCCGGGGGGGCTAGCGGCCAAAATGAGCAGTTCTTC. This codes for CASTPGGASGQNEQFF. The entire variable domain, with the rest obtained from reference TRBV28 and TRBJ2-1, is as follows: DVKVTQSSRYLVKRTGEKVFLECVQDMDHENMFWYRQDPGLGLRLIYFSYDVKMKEKGDIPEGYSVSREKKERFSLILESASTNQTSMYLCASTPGGASGQNEQFFGPGTRLTVL.

This clone was seen just once. V gene TRBV19 combines with J gene TRBJ1-5; 9 bases are shared with TRBD1. The J segment lost 8 bases and the V segment lost 10 bases, leaving 9 bases of the junction unmatched. CDR1 LNHDA and CDR2 SQIVND come from the germline V gene (reference sequence). This CDR3 is 13 amino acids long. CDR3 bases: TGTGCCACCCAGGGACAGGGTGGTGAGCCCCAGCATTTT. Its protein is CATQGQGGEPQHF.

J is TRBJ2-7 and V is TRBV28, with D possibly matching TRBD2 (6 bases). The CDR3 spans 15 residues. Germline V gene sequence: CDR1 MDHEN, CDR2 SYDVKM. V was cut by 11 bases and J by 7 bases, with 27 bases left in between. In DNA form, the CDR3 reads TGTGCCGGCACGAGTAGACTAGTCCGAGGGGTGGAGCAGTACTTC. Protein: CAGTSRLVRGVEQYF.

The V and J genes are TRBV2 and TRBJ1-1, with D possibly being TRBD1 (6 bases). The CDR3 loop spans 14 amino acids. V gave up 8 bases and J gave up 3 bases, with 16 bases separating them. CDR1 is SNHLY, CDR2 FYNNEI, per germline. Written as DNA, the CDR3 is TGTGCCAGCGGATTACAGGGATCGGACACTGAAGCTTTCTTT. It codes for CASGLQGSDTEAFF.

The chain is built from TRBV6-5 and TRBJ1-5, with D possibly being TRBD1 (5 bases). Germline V gene sequence: CDR1 MNHEY, CDR2 SVGAGI. This CDR3 contains 13 residues. Trimming left V 10 bases short and J 4 bases short, with 14 bases between. The chain's CDR3 is CATSYGGNQPQHF. CDR3 nucleotide sequence: TGTGCCACTAGTTATGGGGGAAATCAGCCCCAGCATTTT.

The J gene is TRBJ1-6, the V gene TRBV11-2; D is possibly TRBD1 (5 bases). Germline CDR1 and CDR2: SGHAT and FQNNGV. The V end was cut by 2 bases, the J end by 6 bases, with 11 bases between. This CDR3 comprises 15 residues. This chain's CDR3 is CASSLLGQGNSPLHF. For the CDR3, the DNA is TGTGCCAGCAGCTTACTGGGGCAGGGTAATTCACCCCTCCACTTT.

The rearrangement uses TRBV4-1 and TRBJ1-5, with a weak D call TRBD1 (6 bases). The CDR3 has 16 residues. V was cut by 1 base and J by 7 bases, with 17 bases left in between. Germline assignment: CDR1 MGHRA and CDR2 YSYEKL. The CDR3 spells CASSQGPGALKQPQHF. The CDR3 region has the DNA TGCGCCAGCAGCCAAGGGCCAGGGGCGCTAAAGCAGCCCCAGCATTTT.

The rearrangement uses TRBV2 and TRBJ2-3; 8 nucleotides agree with TRBD1. With V trimmed by 6 bases and J by 4 bases, 6 bases remained unmatched. Germline-derived CDR1 and CDR2 are SNHLY and FYNNEI. The CDR3 length is 14 residues. Here the CDR3 DNA reads TGTGCCAGCAGGGACGGACAGGGCCCAGATACGCAGTATTTT. Protein: CASRDGQGPDTQYF.

The J gene is TRBJ2-1, the V gene TRBV28, with TRBD2 matching over 7 bases. The CDR3 length is 15 residues. Germline CDR1 MDHEN, CDR2 SYDVKM. With V trimmed by 7 bases and J by 5 bases, 11 bases remained unmatched. The chain's CDR3 is CASTPGGVPNNEQFF. CDR3 in DNA: TGTGCCAGCACCCCTGGGGGGGTCCCCAACAATGAGCAGTTCTTC.

The chain recombines TRBV7-5 with TRBJ2-3; no check of the table's D call, TRBD2, against the DNA was made. TRBV7-5 is flagged as a pseudogene. The CDR3 is 16 amino acids. The CDR3 here is CARSPRAGTPRDTQYF. DNA of the CDR3: TGTGCCAGAAGCCCCCGAGCCGGGACTCCCCGAGATACGCAGTATTTT.

The chain carries TRBV6-2 or TRBV6-3 and TRBJ1-2; 12 bases are shared with TRBD1. V shed 5 bases, J shed 13 bases, and the junction held 8 bases outside the gene matches. CDR3 size: 13 residues. The V gene's germline CDR1 is MNHEY and CDR2 SVGEGT. Here the CDR3 DNA reads TGTGCCAGCAGTGGAGGGGGACAGGGGGCGCTCACCTTC. As protein: CASSGGGQGALTF.

The genes are TRBV6-6 and TRBJ2-3; D uncertain. The V end lost 5 bases, the J end lost 3 bases, and 9 bases lay between the germline ends. CDR1 MNHNY and CDR2 SVGAGI come from the germline V gene (reference sequence). The CDR3 totals 13 residues. CDR3 sequence: CASSVDTTDTQYF. The CDR3 nucleotides read TGTGCCAGCAGTGTCGACACGACAGATACGCAGTATTTT.

The chain recombines TRBV2 with TRBJ2-6; D call uncertain. The CDR3 runs to 14 residues. Per germline, CDR1 SNHLY and CDR2 FYNNEI. V was clipped by 8 bases and J by 0 bases, with 8 bases between them. CDR3 nucleotides: TGTGCCAGCGCCACGGACTCTGGGGCCAACGTCCTGACTTTC. Its protein product is CASATDSGANVLTF.

The CDR3 loop reads CSVGTGEIGYTF. The CDR3 DNA follows: TGCAGCGTTGGGACAGGGGAGATCGGCTACACCTTC. The chain uses TRBV29-1 and TRBJ1-2; 9 nucleotides match TRBD1. V dropped 4 bases and J dropped 8; count of bases not matched to a gene: 5. This CDR3 has 12 amino acids. The germline CDR1 and CDR2 sequences are SQVTM and ANQGSEA.

The chain is built from TRBV6-5 and TRBJ1-2, with 8 bases identical to TRBD1. This CDR3 is built from 14 residues. Per the germline V gene, CDR1 is MNHEY and CDR2 is SVGAGI. J gave up 7 bases and V 4 bases, and 8 bases lay outside the gene matches. In nucleotides, the CDR3 is TGTGCCAGCAGTTTACAGGGGGGGGCTGTTGGCTACACCTTC. Protein sequence: CASSLQGGAVGYTF.

The CDR3 nucleotides read TGTGCCAGCAGCGCAGACTTATCGGGGCCCCAGCATTTT. This translates into CASSADLSGPQHF. The chain has TRBV9 and TRBJ1-5; D unclear. CDR1 is SGDLS and CDR2 is YYNGEE in the germline V gene. This CDR3 is built from 13 residues. Trimming stripped 3 bases from V and 9 bases from J, with 13 bases between.

The chain recombines TRBV5-4 with TRBJ1-1; no clear D gene. V lost 6 bases, J lost 2 bases, and 5 bases lay in between. The CDR3 is 11 residues long. The germline gives CDR1 SGHNT, CDR2 YYREEE (reference sequence). CDR3 sequence (DNA): TGTGCCAGCAAAGGCAACACTGAAGCTTTCTTT. Its protein product is CASKGNTEAFF. Supplemented by reference TRBV5-4 and TRBJ1-1, the full variable domain reads ETGVTQSPTHLIKTRGQQVTLRCSSQSGHNTVSWYQQALGQGPQFIFQYYREEENGRGNFPPRFSGLQFPNYSSELNVNALELDDSALYLCASKGNTEAFFGQGTRLTVV.

This rearrangement joins TRBV6-2 or TRBV6-3 to TRBJ2-5; the D gene is possibly TRBD2 (6 bases). This CDR3 is 13 amino acids long. Looked up from germline, CDR1 is MNHEY and CDR2 is SVGEGT. Trimming shortened V by 2 bases and J by 5 bases, and 9 bases separated the two germline ends. CDR3 protein: CASSYPGRETQYF. The CDR3 DNA reads as TGTGCCAGCAGTTACCCGGGGAGGGAGACCCAGTACTTC.

The V and J genes are TRBV28 and TRBJ1-5; 7 bases are shared with TRBD1. The CDR3 sequence is 15 residues long. In germline, CDR1 is MDHEN, CDR2 SYDVKM. The V gene end was trimmed by 10 bases and the J gene end by 4 bases; junction bases not matched to a gene: 13. The DNA for the CDR3 is TGTGCCATCGGGCCCGGGACAGCGATAAATCAGCCCCAGCATTTT. Amino acids: CAIGPGTAINQPQHF.

This chain uses TRBV7-3 with TRBJ2-3; D is uncertain. The CDR3 spans 15 residues. Per germline, CDR1 SGHTA and CDR2 FQGTGA. Between the trimmed V and J ends, which lost 1 base and 2 bases, there was a span of 10 bases. This chain's CDR3 is CASSLSLGNTDTQYF. The CDR3, as DNA: TGTGCCAGCAGCTTAAGTTTGGGGAACACAGATACGCAGTATTTT. The full variable domain, completed using reference TRBV7-3 and TRBJ2-3, is GAGVSQTPSNKVTEKGKYVELRCDPISGHTALYWYRQSLGQGPEFLIYFQGTGAADDSGLPNDRFFAVRPEGSVSTLKIQRTERGDSAVYLCASSLSLGNTDTQYFGPGTRLTVL.

This clone has a single count. The rearrangement uses TRBV2 and TRBJ1-1; D perhaps matches TRBD1 (5 bases). The V end was cut by 5 bases, the J end by 12 bases, with 22 bases between. CDR3 length: 14 amino acids. Germline values: CDR1 SNHLY, CDR2 FYNNEI. This CDR3 is CASSPELRGAASFF. The CDR3 bases are TGTGCCAGCAGTCCTGAACTTCGTGGGGCTGCATCTTTCTTT.

The chain uses TRBV10-2 and TRBJ2-2; TRBD1 matches at 8 bases. This CDR3 spans 14 amino acids. V shed 7 bases, J shed 6 bases, and the junction held 7 bases outside the gene matches. Per germline, CDR1 WSHSY and CDR2 SAAADI. This CDR3 is CASKGHRGAGELFF. CDR3 nucleotides: TGCGCCAGCAAGGGACACAGGGGGGCCGGGGAGCTGTTTTTT.

The chain couples TRBV2 to TRBJ1-5, with D tentatively TRBD1 (6 bases). Germline loops: CDR1 SNHLY, CDR2 FYNNEI. Trimming pared 8 bases from V and 7 bases from J, leaving 21 bases between. There are 15 residues in the CDR3. The CDR3 region has the DNA TGTGCCAGCGGCGGGGGCAGGACTCTGCGGCAGCCCCAGCATTTT. Translating gives CASGGGRTLRQPQHF.

The chain is built from TRBV14 and TRBJ2-7, with TRBD2 matching 16 bases. Germline CDR1 reads SGHDN; CDR2 reads FVKESK. This CDR3 has 16 residues. V dropped 3 bases and J dropped 7; count of bases not matched to a gene: 6. CDR3: CASSQLGLAGGEEQYF. In nucleotides, the CDR3 is TGTGCCAGCAGCCAGCTGGGACTAGCGGGAGGGGAGGAGCAGTACTTC.

The chain uses TRBV10-1 and TRBJ2-5, with 9 bases matching TRBD1. Germline V gene data show CDR1 as WNHNN and CDR2 as SYGVQD (reference sequence). The J segment lost 3 bases and the V segment lost 6 bases, leaving 8 bases of the junction unmatched. CDR3 length equals 15 residues. CDR3 sequence: CASRISTGGEETQYF. As DNA, the CDR3 is TGCGCCAGCAGGATATCGACAGGGGGGGAAGAGACCCAGTACTTC.

The J gene is TRBJ1-5, the V gene TRBV7-9, with 7 bases aligning to TRBD1. Germline V gives CDR1 SEHNR, CDR2 FQNEAQ (reference sequence). Trimming at V came to 5 bases and at J to 3 bases, leaving 4 bases not matched to a gene. This CDR3 is 14 amino acids long. As DNA, the CDR3 is TGTGCCAGCAGCCCGGGACAGCCCAATCAGCCCCAGCATTTT. This gives the protein CASSPGQPNQPQHF.

The chain employs TRBV25-1 and TRBJ2-5; D uncertain. Trimming took 0 bases from V and 13 from J, leaving 9 bases between them. There are 11 residues in the CDR3. Looked up from germline, CDR1 is MGHDK and CDR2 is SYGVNS. Here the CDR3 DNA reads TGTGCCAGCAGTGAATACACCGCGGCGTACTTC. Translating it yields CASSEYTAAYF.